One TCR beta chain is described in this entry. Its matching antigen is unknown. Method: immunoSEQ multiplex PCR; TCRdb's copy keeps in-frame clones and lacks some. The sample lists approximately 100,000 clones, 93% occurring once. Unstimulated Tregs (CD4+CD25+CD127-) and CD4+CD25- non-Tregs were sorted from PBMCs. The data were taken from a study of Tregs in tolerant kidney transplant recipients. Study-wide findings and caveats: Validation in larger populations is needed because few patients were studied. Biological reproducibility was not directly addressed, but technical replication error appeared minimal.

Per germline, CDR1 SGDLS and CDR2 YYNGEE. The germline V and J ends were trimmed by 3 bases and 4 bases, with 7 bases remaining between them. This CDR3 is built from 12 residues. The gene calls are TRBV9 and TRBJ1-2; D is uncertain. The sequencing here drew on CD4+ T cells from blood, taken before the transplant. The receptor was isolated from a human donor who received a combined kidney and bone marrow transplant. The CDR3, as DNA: TGTGCCAGCAGCGCGCGCGTCTATGGCTACACCTTC. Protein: CASSARVYGYTF.